Here is one T cell receptor (beta chain) with its context. This sample is part of a study of blood T cell repertoires in COVID-19. Across the whole study: The United States, Italy and Spain were the sources of the acute and convalescent COVID-19 samples. The cDNA or gDNA used as material had been derived from T cells, B-cell-depleted T cells, or PBMCs.

Germline lookup yields CDR1 LNHDA and CDR2 SQIVND (reference sequence). The V gene end was trimmed by 4 bases and the J gene end by 5 bases; junction bases not matched to a gene: 8. The CDR3 consists of 15 residues. Repertoires were generated with immunoSEQ multiplex PCR, while TCRdb's copy carries only in-frame clones and drops some. The table has about 200,000 clones, more than 80% seen once. The TCR was taken from a woman aged 18-30 years who had recovered from COVID-19. V gene TRBV19 combines with J gene TRBJ2-5, with 9 positions matching TRBD1. The sequenced material came from PBMCs or T cells enriched from blood (not recorded which). CDR3 protein: CASSTKQGAGETQYF. The DNA for the CDR3 is TGTGCCAGTAGTACCAAACAGGGGGCAGGGGAGACCCAGTACTTC.